This T cell receptor (beta chain) was captured by sequencing in a study of blood T cell repertoires in COVID-19. V gave up 2 bases and J gave up 8 bases, with 27 bases separating them. The CDR3 is 18 amino acids. The germline V gene has CDR1 SGHVS and CDR2 FNYEAQ. Using immunoSEQ multiplex PCR, the repertoire was profiled, and TCRdb retains in-frame clones only, with some absent. The table includes 75,000 to 100,000 clones, about 86% detected once. The chain has TRBV7-6 and TRBJ2-5; maybe TRBD1 (5 bases). Source material: peripheral blood. This clonotype was sampled from a human donor in a cohort sampled during active COVID-19. The CDR3 DNA is TGTGCCAGCAGCTTATTTAGTCTGCGGTCAGGGCAAGATCATACCCAGTACTTC. Translated: CASSLFSLRSGQDHTQYF.